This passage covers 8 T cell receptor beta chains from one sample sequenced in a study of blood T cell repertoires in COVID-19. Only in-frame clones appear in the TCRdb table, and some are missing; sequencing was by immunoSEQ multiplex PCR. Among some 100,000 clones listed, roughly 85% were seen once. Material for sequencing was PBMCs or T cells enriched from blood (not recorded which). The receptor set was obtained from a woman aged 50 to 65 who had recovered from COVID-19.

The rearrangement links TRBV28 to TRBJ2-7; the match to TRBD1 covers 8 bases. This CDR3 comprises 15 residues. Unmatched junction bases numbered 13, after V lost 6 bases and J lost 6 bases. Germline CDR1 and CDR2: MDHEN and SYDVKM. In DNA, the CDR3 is TGTGCCAGCAGAATCCGCCGGGACAGGTGGTCCGAGCAGTACTTC. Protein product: CASRIRRDRWSEQYF. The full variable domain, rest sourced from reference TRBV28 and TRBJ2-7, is DVKVTQSSRYLVKRTGEKVFLECVQDMDHENMFWYRQDPGLGLRLIYFSYDVKMKEKGDIPEGYSVSREKKERFSLILESASTNQTSMYLCASRIRRDRWSEQYFGPGTRLTVT.

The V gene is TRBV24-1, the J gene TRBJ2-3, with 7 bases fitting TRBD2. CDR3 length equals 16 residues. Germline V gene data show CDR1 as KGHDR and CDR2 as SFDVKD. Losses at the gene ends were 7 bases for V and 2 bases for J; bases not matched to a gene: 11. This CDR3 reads CATRGASGRPTDTQYF. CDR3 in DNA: TGTGCCACCAGAGGGGCTAGCGGAAGGCCCACAGATACGCAGTATTTT.

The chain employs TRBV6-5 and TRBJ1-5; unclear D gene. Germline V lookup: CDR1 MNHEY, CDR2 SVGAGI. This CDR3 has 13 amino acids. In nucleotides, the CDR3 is TGTGTCACAGCACCGGCCCGCAATCAGCCCCAGCATTTT. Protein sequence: CVTAPARNQPQHF.

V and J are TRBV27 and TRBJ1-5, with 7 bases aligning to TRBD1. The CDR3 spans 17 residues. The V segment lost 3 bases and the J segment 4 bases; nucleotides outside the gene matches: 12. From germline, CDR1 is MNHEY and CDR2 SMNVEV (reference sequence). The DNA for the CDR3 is TGTGCCAGCAGTTTCGTAGGGGGCACAGTAGGAAATCAGCCCCAGCATTTT. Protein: CASSFVGGTVGNQPQHF.

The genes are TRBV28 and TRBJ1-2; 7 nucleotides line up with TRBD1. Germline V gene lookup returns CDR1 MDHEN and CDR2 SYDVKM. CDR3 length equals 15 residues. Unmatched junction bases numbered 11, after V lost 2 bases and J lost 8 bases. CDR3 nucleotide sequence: TGTGCCAGCAGTTTACCTCAAGGGGGCGCAGGCGGCTACACCTTC. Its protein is CASSLPQGGAGGYTF.

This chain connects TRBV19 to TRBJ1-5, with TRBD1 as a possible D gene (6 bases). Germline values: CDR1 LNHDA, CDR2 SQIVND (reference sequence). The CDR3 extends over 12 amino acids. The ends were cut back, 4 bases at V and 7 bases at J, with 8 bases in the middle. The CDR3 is CASSTGTQPQHF. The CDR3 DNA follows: TGTGCCAGTAGTACGGGGACACAGCCCCAGCATTTT.

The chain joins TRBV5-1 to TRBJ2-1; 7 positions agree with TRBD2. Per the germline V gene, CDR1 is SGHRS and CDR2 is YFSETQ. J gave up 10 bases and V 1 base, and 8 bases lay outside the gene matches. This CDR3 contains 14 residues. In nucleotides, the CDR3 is TGCGCCAGCAGCTTGCATGCGGGAGAGACAGAGCAGTTCTTC. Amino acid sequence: CASSLHAGETEQFF.

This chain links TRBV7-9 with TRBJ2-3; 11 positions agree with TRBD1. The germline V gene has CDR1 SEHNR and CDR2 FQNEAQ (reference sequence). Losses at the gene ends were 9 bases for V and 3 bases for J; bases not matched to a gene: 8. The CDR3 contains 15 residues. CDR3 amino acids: CASRDRGEKTDTQYF. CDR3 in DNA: TGTGCCAGTAGGGACAGGGGGGAAAAGACAGATACGCAGTATTTT. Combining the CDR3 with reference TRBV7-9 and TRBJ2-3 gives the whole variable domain DTGVSQNPRHKITKRGQNVTFRCDPISEHNRLYWYRQTLGQGPEFLTYFQNEAQLEKSRLLSDRFSAERPKGSFSTLEIQRTEQGDSAMYLCASRDRGEKTDTQYFGPGTRLTVL.